A selection of T cell receptor beta chains follows, all from one sample in a study of T cells after yellow fever vaccination. Via MiXCR, TCRdb re-called the 5' RACE reads, giving one row per CDR3 protein. The sample lists some 500,000 distinct CDR3 sequences, about 13% occurring once. The sequences come from PBMCs, collected on the day of the yellow fever booster vaccination. The receptors shown here come from a man between 25 and 39 years old who received the YFV17D yellow fever vaccine. Each CDR3 is given with its conserved first and last residue. The order of the fields is V gene, J gene, CDR3 protein.

V gene: TRBV5-6; J gene: TRBJ2-3; CDR3 protein: CASSLGPSGSTDTQYF
V gene: TRBV5-1; J gene: TRBJ2-6; CDR3 protein: CASSTTGSSGANVLTF
V gene: TRBV28; J gene: TRBJ2-7; CDR3 protein: CASSPLGLSYEQYF
V gene: TRBV5-1; J gene: TRBJ2-1; CDR3 protein: CASSLEARSYNEQFF
V gene: TRBV11-3; J gene: TRBJ2-3; CDR3 protein: CASSSEETDTQYF
V gene: TRBV10-3; J gene: TRBJ2-1; CDR3 protein: CAISGMGASSYNEQFF
V gene: TRBV20-1; J gene: TRBJ2-1; CDR3 protein: CCASLPGLAYNEQFF
V gene: TRBV4-3; J gene: TRBJ2-2; CDR3 protein: CASSQEPGLAGGDGELFF
V gene: TRBV18; J gene: TRBJ2-3; CDR3 protein: CASSPPVGLAGEDTQYF
V gene: TRBV29-1; J gene: TRBJ2-1; CDR3 protein: CSGSHNEQFF
V gene: TRBV24-1; J gene: TRBJ2-1; CDR3 protein: CATSASSDEQFF
V gene: TRBV29-1; J gene: TRBJ2-7; CDR3 protein: CSVEGIPTGSSYEQYF
V gene: TRBV3-1; J gene: TRBJ1-1; CDR3 protein: CASSPLEDHHNRGDTEAFF
V gene: TRBV5-1; J gene: TRBJ2-1; CDR3 protein: CASSMGGAASYNEQFF
V gene: TRBV3-1; J gene: TRBJ2-7; CDR3 protein: CASSQVEDRSEQYF
V gene: TRBV6-2/TRBV6-3; J gene: TRBJ2-5; CDR3 protein: CASSYREGLVTQYF
V gene: TRBV30; J gene: TRBJ2-7; CDR3 protein: CAWKRTGQNEQYF